This T cell receptor beta chain was observed in a study of cytomegalovirus exposure and HLA in healthy donors. The PCR contained 60 Vbeta and 13 Jbeta primers. Some clones are missing from TCRdb's copy, which holds only in-frame ones; the method was immunoSEQ multiplex PCR. The listing records 150,000 to 200,000 clones. The V gene lost 5 bases and the J gene lost 1 base, with 6 bases spanning the gap. Germline assignment: CDR1 MNHEY and CDR2 SVGAGI. CDR3 size: 13 residues. V usage is TRBV6-5 and J usage is TRBJ1-5; D remains unclear. The source is a young man in good health and CMV-seronegative. Sequencing was performed on PBMCs. The CDR3 protein is CASSAWSNQPQHF. In DNA, the CDR3 is TGTGCCAGCAGTGCGTGGAGCAATCAGCCCCAGCATTTT.